This T cell receptor (beta chain) was documented in a study of shared clonotypes between healthy human individuals. The sequenced material, unsorted PBMC DNA, was run on ten immunoSEQ deep assay plates. Sequenced by immunoSEQ multiplex PCR; TCRdb stores in-frame clones only, minus some. The sample contains about 480,000 clones, approximately 79% of which appear only once. Germline values: CDR1 SEHNR, CDR2 FQNEAQ (reference sequence). J was trimmed by 5 bases and V by 2 bases; bases with no gene match: 7. The CDR3 has 15 amino acids. This TCR came from a woman between 35 and 50 years old in good health. Some clones in this sample may be carry-over from other donors' samples. This sequence joins TRBV7-9 and TRBJ2-7; 9 nucleotides align to TRBD1. The sample taken for sequencing was PBMCs. The CDR3 reads CASSLFGTGYDEQYF. CDR3 DNA sequence: TGTGCCAGCAGCTTATTTGGGACAGGGTACGACGAGCAGTACTTC.